Listed below are T cell receptor beta chains from one sample, sequenced in a study of shared clonotypes between healthy human individuals. Produced via immunoSEQ multiplex PCR; TCRdb's table is partial and in-frame only. The repertoire has about 2.2 million clones, 90% to 95% of them found once; the top ten carry around 1.7%. What was sequenced was naive CD8+ T cells from PBMCs. The receptors derive from a man aged 18 to 29 in good health. Some clones in this sample may be carry-over from other donors' samples. The CDR3 runs from the conserved cysteine through the conserved F or W. A D gene is named only where the DNA matches it firmly. Expanded clones are given a class, and other clones once, few, many or no size at all.

d_gene,v_gene,len,j_gene,abundance,CDR3aa,CDR3nt
.,TRBV6-1,14,TRBJ1-1,.,CASSERLGNTEAFF,TGTGCCAGCAGTGAAAGATTGGGGAACACTGAAGCTTTCTTT
.,TRBV14,14,TRBJ2-5,.,CASSQDWVIETQYF,TGTGCCAGCAGCCAAGACTGGGTGATAGAGACCCAGTACTTC
.,TRBV9,16,TRBJ2-3,.,CASSGGRGSSTDTQYF,TGTGCCAGCAGCGGGGGGCGGGGCAGCAGCACAGATACGCAGTATTTT
.,TRBV10-2,14,TRBJ2-5,.,CASRQRNRQETQYF,TGCGCCAGCAGACAGCGCAATAGACAAGAGACCCAGTACTTC
.,TRBV14,13,TRBJ2-5,.,CASSHSARGGQYF,TGTGCCAGCAGCCATTCTGCCCGTGGGGGCCAGTACTTC
TRBD2,TRBV9,16,TRBJ2-5,.,CASSGSSSGNGETQYF,TGTGCCAGCAGCGGTTCGTCTAGCGGGAATGGAGAGACCCAGTACTTC
TRBD1,TRBV27,18,TRBJ2-1,.,CASSLFIGGQGRGNEQFF,TGTGCCAGCAGTTTATTTATTGGAGGACAGGGAAGGGGGAATGAGCAGTTCTTC
TRBD2,TRBV28,12,TRBJ2-3,once,CASLSGRATQYF,TGTGCCAGTTTAAGCGGGAGGGCCACTCAGTATTTT
TRBD2,TRBV7-8,16,TRBJ2-7,.,CASSSGLAGGIYEQYF,TGTGCCAGCTCCTCTGGACTAGCGGGAGGTATCTACGAGCAGTACTTC
.,TRBV5-1,16,TRBJ2-1,.,CASSLQRAGPYNEQFF,TGCGCCAGCAGCCTCCAGCGGGCGGGGCCCTACAATGAGCAGTTCTTC
.,TRBV7-6,13,TRBJ1-1,once,CASVPGKGTEAFF,TGTGCCAGCGTGCCAGGAAAGGGCACTGAAGCTTTCTTT
.,TRBV29-1,10,TRBJ2-1,.,CSVEAFEQFF,TGCAGCGTTGAAGCGTTTGAGCAGTTCTTC
.,TRBV7-9,14,TRBJ1-2,once,CASSLGVTNYGYTF,TGTGCCAGCAGCTTGGGGGTGACTAACTATGGCTACACCTTC
.,TRBV15,18,TRBJ2-3,.,CATSRPQAGGGRTDTQYF,TGTGCCACCAGCAGACCCCAAGCAGGGGGCGGGAGGACAGATACGCAGTATTTT
.,TRBV6-1,16,TRBJ1-5,few,CASSELVGYSNQPQHF,TGTGCCAGCAGTGAATTGGTCGGGTATAGCAATCAGCCCCAGCATTTT
TRBD1,TRBV29-1,16,TRBJ1-1,few,CSVGPGTGEVDTEAFF,TGCAGCGTCGGCCCCGGGACAGGGGAAGTGGACACTGAAGCTTTCTTT
.,TRBV9,16,TRBJ2-7,.,CASSSEPGVGSYEQYF,TGTGCCAGCAGCTCCGAACCAGGCGTAGGCTCCTACGAGCAGTACTTC
.,TRBV7-6,14,TRBJ2-7,.,CASSLGYGSYEQYF,TGTGCCAGCAGCTTAGGGTACGGATCCTACGAGCAGTACTTC
.,TRBV15,15,TRBJ1-1,.,CATSSFYPPNTEAFF,TGTGCCACCAGCAGTTTCTATCCGCCGAACACTGAAGCTTTCTTT
.,TRBV6-5,14,TRBJ2-7,.,CASSYRGPAHEQYF,TGTGCCAGCAGTTACCGGGGACCGGCCCACGAGCAGTACTTC
TRBD1,TRBV4-1,15,TRBJ1-5,few,CASSGQGVVNQPQHF,TGCGCCAGCAGCGGACAGGGAGTTGTCAATCAGCCCCAGCATTTT
.,TRBV5-4,15,TRBJ2-7,.,CASSLGLESSYEQYF,TGTGCCAGCAGCTTGGGACTGGAAAGCTCCTACGAGCAGTACTTC
.,TRBV7-2,15,TRBJ2-3,.,CASSLVGVGTDTQYF,TGTGCCAGCAGCTTAGTGGGGGTTGGAACAGATACGCAGTATTTT
.,TRBV11-2,17,TRBJ1-4,once,CASSLGVLGALNEKLFF,TGTGCCAGCAGCTTGGGCGTGTTGGGGGCACTTAATGAAAAACTGTTTTTT
TRBD2,TRBV9,15,TRBJ2-1,.,CASSLGSSGSNEQFF,TGTGCCAGCAGCTTGGGCAGTAGCGGGAGCAACGAGCAGTTCTTC
TRBD1,TRBV7-2,15,TRBJ2-5,.,CASSPSDRFVGTQYF,TGTGCCAGCAGCCCGTCGGACAGGTTCGTAGGGACCCAGTACTTC
.,TRBV27,11,TRBJ2-1,.,CASSAPNEQFF,TGTGCCAGCAGTGCCCCCAATGAGCAGTTCTTC
TRBD2,TRBV4-1,16,TRBJ2-1,.,CASSQVGAGESNEQFF,TGCGCCAGCAGCCAAGTGGGAGCGGGAGAGAGTAATGAGCAGTTCTTC
.,TRBV29-1,15,TRBJ2-1,.,CSVEKALEGYNEQFF,TGCAGCGTTGAAAAGGCGTTGGAGGGTTACAATGAGCAGTTCTTC
TRBD2,TRBV29-1,16,TRBJ2-7,.,CSVFTSGMPSSYEQYF,TGCAGCGTTTTCACTAGCGGGATGCCATCCTCCTACGAGCAGTACTTC
TRBD2,TRBV15,15,TRBJ2-1,.,CATSRDSGRGYEQFF,TGTGCCACCAGCAGAGATTCGGGGAGGGGCTATGAGCAGTTCTTC
.,TRBV4-2,17,TRBJ2-1,.,CASSQAAPGTHYNEQFF,TGTGCCAGCAGCCAAGCGGCGCCCGGGACACATTACAATGAGCAGTTCTTC
.,TRBV6-6,16,TRBJ2-7,.,CASSYFQGVGPYEQYF,TGTGCCAGCAGTTACTTCCAGGGAGTGGGTCCCTACGAGCAGTACTTC
.,TRBV6-5,14,TRBJ1-5,few,CASSYGGGNQPQHF,TGTGCCAGCAGTTACGGGGGGGGCAATCAGCCCCAGCATTTT
.,TRBV18,18,TRBJ1-1,.,CASSPTKGRKIENTEAFF,TGTGCCAGCTCACCCACAAAGGGTCGGAAAATCGAGAACACTGAAGCTTTCTTT
.,TRBV15,16,TRBJ1-4,.,CATSRSTGVLLEKLFF,TGTGCCACCAGCCGATCTACGGGGGTCCTTTTAGAAAAACTGTTTTTT
.,TRBV7-2,15,TRBJ2-7,once,CASSPRTAIPYEQYF,TGTGCCAGCAGCCCCAGGACTGCTATCCCCTACGAGCAGTACTTC
.,TRBV2,12,TRBJ1-1,.,CASTPPGIEAFF,TGTGCCAGCACCCCCCCGGGGATTGAAGCTTTCTTT
.,TRBV7-9,19,TRBJ2-1,.,CASSSLLRQYVGSYNEQFF,TGTGCCAGCAGCTCCCTCCTGAGACAGTACGTAGGGTCCTACAATGAGCAGTTCTTC
TRBD1,TRBV4-3,15,TRBJ2-7,.,CASSPGTAFTYEQYF,TGCGCCAGCAGCCCCGGGACAGCGTTTACCTACGAGCAGTACTTC
.,TRBV11-1,13,TRBJ1-1,.,CASSLGPSTEAFF,TGTGCCAGCAGCTTAGGGCCCAGCACTGAAGCTTTCTTT
TRBD2,TRBV2,15,TRBJ2-1,.,CAILRRGSVYNEQFF,TGTGCCATCCTTAGACGCGGGAGCGTCTACAATGAGCAGTTCTTC
.,TRBV4-3,17,TRBJ1-4,.,CASSQAQLSSSNEKLFF,TGCGCCAGCAGCCAAGCCCAACTCAGTTCTTCTAATGAAAAACTGTTTTTT
.,TRBV7-9,16,TRBJ1-2,.,CASSLGSGTRRSGYTF,TGTGCCAGCAGCTTAGGTTCCGGGACCAGGAGGTCCGGCTACACCTTC
.,TRBV29-1,13,TRBJ2-7,.,CSVAGGTLYEQYF,TGCAGCGTTGCTGGAGGGACACTCTACGAGCAGTACTTC
.,TRBV27,14,TRBJ1-5,.,CASGVGGSNQPQHF,TGTGCCAGCGGCGTGGGGGGGAGCAATCAGCCCCAGCATTTT
.,TRBV15,15,TRBJ2-1,.,CATSRVRLSGDEQFF,TGTGCCACCAGCAGAGTGAGGCTATCCGGGGATGAGCAGTTCTTC
TRBD2,TRBV5-6,15,TRBJ2-1,.,CASSSRGLAANEQFF,TGTGCCAGCAGCTCCAGGGGACTAGCCGCAAATGAGCAGTTCTTC
.,TRBV25-1,16,TRBJ2-5,.,CASSEIWTVLEETQYF,TGTGCCAGCAGTGAAATATGGACAGTACTCGAAGAGACCCAGTACTTC
.,TRBV7-8,19,TRBJ2-6,.,CASSLGPTGGGSGANVLTF,TGTGCCAGCAGCTTAGGTCCGACAGGCGGCGGCTCTGGGGCCAACGTCCTGACTTTC
.,TRBV28,17,TRBJ1-5,.,CASSPDRFEVIHQPQHF,TGTGCCAGCAGTCCCGACAGGTTTGAAGTCATTCATCAGCCCCAGCATTTT
.,TRBV6-5,12,TRBJ2-7,few,CASSYGGNEQYF,TGTGCCAGCAGTTACGGGGGCAACGAGCAGTACTTC
.,TRBV7-8,13,TRBJ2-3,.,CASGPSRSDTQYF,TGTGCCAGCGGACCCTCGAGGAGTGATACGCAGTATTTT
.,TRBV25-1,12,TRBJ1-1,few,CASISGGTEAFF,TGTGCCAGCATTTCGGGTGGCACTGAAGCTTTCTTT
.,TRBV9,16,TRBJ2-2,.,CASSLGGGANTGELFF,TGTGCCAGCAGCCTAGGAGGGGGAGCTAACACCGGGGAGCTGTTTTTT